This T cell receptor beta chain appears in the sequencing data of a study of CD8 T cells in ankylosing spondylitis. General study results and limits: Disease-associated clones were reportedly significantly overrepresented in matched ankylosing spondylitis synovial fluid. Reports of some motif variants in reactive arthritis synovial fluid and blood predate this one. In ankylosing spondylitis blood, a motif of about 8 highly homologous TCR beta variants appeared characteristic.

This clonotype was recorded many times. Its antigen is not identified. Germline CDR1 is SQVTM and CDR2 is ANQGSEA. Trimming pared 4 bases from V and 5 bases from J, leaving 21 bases between. This CDR3 spans 16 amino acids. Each TCR beta library was made by quantitative 5'-RACE that incorporated molecular barcodes. TCRdb called the 5' RACE reads again in MiXCR, with one record for every CDR3 protein. The table records under 250,000 distinct CDR3 sequences, roughly 8.2% of them present only once. The chain links TRBV29-1 to TRBJ1-3; unclear D gene. The specimen sequenced was blood, either unsorted or a sorted T cell fraction (not recorded which). This clonotype was obtained from a female donor with ankylosing spondylitis or in good health (not recorded which). The CDR3 sequence: CSVVLRVGNTRNTIYF. Written as DNA, the CDR3 is TGCAGCGTTGTCCTACGAGTAGGGAATACTCGAAACACCATATATTTT.